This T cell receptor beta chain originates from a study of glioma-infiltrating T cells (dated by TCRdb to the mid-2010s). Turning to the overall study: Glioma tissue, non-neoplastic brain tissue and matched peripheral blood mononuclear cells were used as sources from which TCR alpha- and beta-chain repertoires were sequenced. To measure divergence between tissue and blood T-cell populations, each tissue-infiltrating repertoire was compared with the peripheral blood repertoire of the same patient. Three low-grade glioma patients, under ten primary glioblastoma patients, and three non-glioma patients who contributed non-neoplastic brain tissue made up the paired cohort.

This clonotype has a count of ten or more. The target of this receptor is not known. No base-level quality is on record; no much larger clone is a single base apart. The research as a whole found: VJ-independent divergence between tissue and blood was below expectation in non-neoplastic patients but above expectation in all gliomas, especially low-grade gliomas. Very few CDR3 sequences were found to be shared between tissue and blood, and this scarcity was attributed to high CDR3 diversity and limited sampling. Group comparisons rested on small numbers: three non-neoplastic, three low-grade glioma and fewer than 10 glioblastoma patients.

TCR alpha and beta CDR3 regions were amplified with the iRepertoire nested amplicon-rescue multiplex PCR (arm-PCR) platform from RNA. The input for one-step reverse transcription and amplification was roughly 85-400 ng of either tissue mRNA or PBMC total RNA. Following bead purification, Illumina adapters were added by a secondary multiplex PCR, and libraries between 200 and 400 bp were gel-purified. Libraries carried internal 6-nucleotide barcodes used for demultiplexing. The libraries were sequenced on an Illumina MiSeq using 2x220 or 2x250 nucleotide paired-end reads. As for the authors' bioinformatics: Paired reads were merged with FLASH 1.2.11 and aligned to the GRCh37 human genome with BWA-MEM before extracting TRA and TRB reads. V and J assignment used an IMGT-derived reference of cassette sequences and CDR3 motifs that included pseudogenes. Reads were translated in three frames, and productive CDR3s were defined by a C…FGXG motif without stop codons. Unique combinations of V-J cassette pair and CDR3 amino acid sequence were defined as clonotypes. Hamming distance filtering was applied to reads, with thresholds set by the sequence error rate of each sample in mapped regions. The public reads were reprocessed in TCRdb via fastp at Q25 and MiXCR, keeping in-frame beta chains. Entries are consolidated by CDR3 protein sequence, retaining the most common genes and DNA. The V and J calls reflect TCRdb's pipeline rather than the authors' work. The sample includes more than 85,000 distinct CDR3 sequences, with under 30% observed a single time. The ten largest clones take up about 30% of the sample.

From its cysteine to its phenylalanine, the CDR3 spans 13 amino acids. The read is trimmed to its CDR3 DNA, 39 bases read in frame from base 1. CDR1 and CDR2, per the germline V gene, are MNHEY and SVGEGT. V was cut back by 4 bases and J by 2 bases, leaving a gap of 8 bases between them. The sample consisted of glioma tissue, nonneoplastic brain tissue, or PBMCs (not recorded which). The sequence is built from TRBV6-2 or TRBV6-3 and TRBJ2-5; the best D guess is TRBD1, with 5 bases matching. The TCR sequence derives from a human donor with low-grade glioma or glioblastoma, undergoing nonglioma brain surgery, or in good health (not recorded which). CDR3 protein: CASSSYRQETQYF. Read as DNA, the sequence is TGTGCCAGCAGTTCATACAGGCAAGAGACCCAGTACTTC.